This T cell receptor (beta chain) was recovered during a study of blood T cell repertoires in COVID-19. Study as a whole: COVID-19 samples from acute and convalescent phases originated in the United States, Italy and Spain. Sample material is recorded as cDNA or gDNA derived from T cells, B-cell-depleted T cells, or PBMCs.

TCRdb keeps only in-frame clones here, not all; method: immunoSEQ multiplex PCR. The sample consists of fewer than 60,000 clones, about 89% of them appearing once. Trimming took off 3 bases at V and 7 bases at J, with 12 bases between the two ends. This CDR3 is 13 amino acids long. Germline V gene data show CDR1 as KGHSH and CDR2 as LQKENI. This clone occurred once. Input material: peripheral blood. The chain uses TRBV18 and TRBJ1-1, with D maybe TRBD1 (6 bases). The clonotype was recovered from a human donor in a cohort sampled during active COVID-19. CDR3 sequence reads: CASSPSRDNEAFF. In nucleotides, the CDR3 is TGTGCCAGCTCACCCTCCCGGGACAATGAAGCTTTCTTT.